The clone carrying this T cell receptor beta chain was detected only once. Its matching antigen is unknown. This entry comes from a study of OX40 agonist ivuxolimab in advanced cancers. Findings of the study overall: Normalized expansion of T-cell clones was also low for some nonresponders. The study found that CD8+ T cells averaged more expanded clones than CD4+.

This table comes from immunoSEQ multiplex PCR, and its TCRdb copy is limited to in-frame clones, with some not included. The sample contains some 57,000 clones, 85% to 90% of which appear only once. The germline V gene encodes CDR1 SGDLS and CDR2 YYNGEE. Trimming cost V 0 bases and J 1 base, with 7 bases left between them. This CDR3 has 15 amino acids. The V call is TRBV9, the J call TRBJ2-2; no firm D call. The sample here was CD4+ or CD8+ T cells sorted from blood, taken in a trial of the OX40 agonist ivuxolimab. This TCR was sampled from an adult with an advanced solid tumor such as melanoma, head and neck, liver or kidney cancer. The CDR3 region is CASSVVGWNTGELFF. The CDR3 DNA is TGTGCCAGCAGCGTAGTGGGATGGAACACCGGGGAGCTGTTTTTT.